What follows are 28 T cell receptor beta chains derived from one specimen sequenced in a study of T cell responses to AZD1222 COVID-19 vaccine. This table comes from immunoSEQ multiplex PCR, and its TCRdb copy is limited to in-frame clones, with some not included. The sample comprises 95,000 to 150,000 clones, around 91% of which are singletons, and 3.1% rests with the top ten. The sample here was peripheral blood, taken on day 0 of AZD1222 vaccination. The receptor set was obtained from an adult in good health.

This clone was found a few times. The rearrangement joins TRBV6-5 to TRBJ2-7, with D unclear. V lost 5 bases, J lost 4 bases, and 15 bases lay in between. The CDR3 has 14 amino acids. Germline CDR1 reads MNHEY; CDR2 reads SVGAGI. The CDR3 DNA reads as TGTGCCAGCAGTATCCTCTCTGGCAGGTACGAGCAGTACTTC. Its translation is CASSILSGRYEQYF.

The chain is built from TRBV11-2 and TRBJ2-1; 11 nucleotides line up with TRBD2. CDR1 is SGHAT, CDR2 FQNNGV, per germline. Trimming at V came to 5 bases and at J to 7 bases, leaving 13 bases not matched to a gene. The CDR3 is 17 amino acids. CDR3 sequence (DNA): TGTGCCAGCAGCCTAAGCCCACTAGCGGGAGCGAGTAATGAGCAGTTCTTC. Translating it yields CASSLSPLAGASNEQFF. Based on the CDR3 plus reference TRBV11-2 and TRBJ2-1, the full variable domain is EAGVAQSPRYKIIEKRQSVAFWCNPISGHATLYWYQQILGQGPKLLIQFQNNGVVDDSQLPKDRFSAERLKGVDSTLKIQPAKLEDSAVYLCASSLSPLAGASNEQFFGPGTRLTVL.

The rearrangement uses TRBV5-6 and TRBJ2-7, with D tentatively TRBD1 (5 bases). Trimming took off 6 bases at V and 5 bases at J, with 15 bases between the two ends. CDR3 length: 13 residues. Germline lookup yields CDR1 SGHDT and CDR2 YYEEEE. This CDR3 is CASTQGPNNEQYF. The DNA of the CDR3 is TGTGCCAGCACGCAGGGCCCTAACAACGAGCAGTACTTC.

The V gene is TRBV9, the J gene TRBJ1-3, with no clear D. Trimming pared 0 bases from V and 4 bases from J, leaving 11 bases between. The CDR3 runs to 15 residues. Germline lookup yields CDR1 SGDLS and CDR2 YYNGEE. The CDR3 sequence: CASSVERGAGNTIYF. CDR3 nucleotides: TGTGCCAGCAGCGTAGAAAGAGGTGCCGGAAACACCATATATTTT.

V and J are TRBV28 and TRBJ1-6; tentative D call: TRBD1 (5 bases). Deletions cut 6 bases from V and 7 bases from J, with 16 bases between. Looked up from germline, CDR1 is MDHEN and CDR2 is SYDVKM. CDR3 length equals 15 residues. CDR3 in DNA: TGTGCCAGCAGATACATACAGGCAAGCAATTCACCCCTCCACTTT. This codes for CASRYIQASNSPLHF.

This clone has more than one count but fewer than ten. The V and J genes are TRBV14 and TRBJ1-6; tentatively, D is TRBD1 (6 bases). V shed 2 bases and J shed 10 bases, with 12 bases lying between them. CDR1 is SGHDN and CDR2 is FVKESK in the germline V gene. The CDR3 covers 14 residues. CDR3: CASSQWAGVSPLHF. CDR3 sequence (DNA): TGTGCCAGCAGCCAATGGGCAGGGGTCTCACCCCTCCACTTT. The entire variable domain, with the rest obtained from reference TRBV14 and TRBJ1-6, is as follows: EAGVTQFPSHSVIEKGQTVTLRCDPISGHDNLYWYRRVMGKEIKFLLHFVKESKQDESGMPNNRFLAERTGGTYSTLKVQPAELEDSGVYFCASSQWAGVSPLHFGNGTRLTVT.

The rearrangement links TRBV2 to TRBJ2-7; 7 bases are a match to TRBD2. The CDR3 extends over 15 amino acids. Germline V CDR1 and CDR2: SNHLY, FYNNEI. The V and J ends lost 2 bases and 2 bases, in that order; junction bases with no gene match: 6. The CDR3 bases are TGTGCCAGCAGTGAATGGGGTGGGAGGGCCTACGAGCAGTACTTC. Protein product: CASSEWGGRAYEQYF.

The chain couples TRBV10-3 to TRBJ1-6; 7 nucleotides align to TRBD1. This CDR3 has 16 amino acids. Trimming cost V 5 bases and J 7 bases; bases outside gene matches: 11. Germline-derived CDR1 and CDR2 are ENHRY and SYGVKD. CDR3 nucleotide sequence: TGTGCCATCAGTTCGACCGGGACAGCTAAAAATTCACCCCTCCACTTT. Translation gives CAISSTGTAKNSPLHF.

This chain links TRBV24-1 with TRBJ2-3; 11 bases match TRBD2. Trimming cost V 5 bases and J 8 bases; bases outside gene matches: 11. The CDR3 has 16 amino acids. Germline CDR1 is KGHDR and CDR2 is SFDVKD. The chain's CDR3 is CATSAPTSGNLITQYF. CDR3 nucleotide sequence: TGTGCCACCAGTGCTCCGACTAGCGGGAATCTAATTACGCAGTATTTT.

The rearrangement uses TRBV7-7 and TRBJ2-1; D perhaps matches TRBD2 (6 bases). This CDR3 has 16 residues. The V and J ends lost 5 bases and 9 bases respectively, with 23 bases between them. From germline, CDR1 is SSHAT and CDR2 FNYEAQ (reference sequence). CDR3: CASSRKKLAEGSEQFF. As DNA, the CDR3 is TGTGCCAGCAGCCGCAAAAAGTTAGCGGAGGGCAGTGAGCAGTTCTTC.

This chain connects TRBV5-1 to TRBJ1-4, with 7 bases aligning to TRBD1. V shed 0 bases, J shed 4 bases, and the junction held 3 bases outside the gene matches. Germline loops: CDR1 SGHRS, CDR2 YFSETQ. CDR3 size: 15 residues. The CDR3 coding sequence is TGCGCCAGCAGCTTGGGGACAGGATTTAATGAAAAACTGTTTTTT. This gives the protein CASSLGTGFNEKLFF.

The J gene is TRBJ2-1, the V gene TRBV6-2 or TRBV6-3, with TRBD2 identical over 11 bases. The germline V gene has CDR1 MNHEY and CDR2 SVGEGT. The length of the CDR3 is 19 residues. The junction had 11 bases not matched to a gene; V was cut back by 4 bases and J by 0 bases. CDR3 DNA sequence: TGTGCCAGCAGTTTACTAGCGGGAGAAAACATCGGCTCCTACAATGAGCAGTTCTTC. Translated: CASSLLAGENIGSYNEQFF.

The chain uses TRBV10-3 and TRBJ1-1; 8 bases are a match to TRBD1. Per the germline V gene, CDR1 is ENHRY and CDR2 is SYGVKD. CDR3 length equals 17 residues. V dropped 6 bases and J dropped 0; count of bases not matched to a gene: 12. In DNA, the CDR3 is TGTGCCATCAGCTCGACAGGGGTTCTTCCCATGAACACTGAAGCTTTCTTT. Translating it yields CAISSTGVLPMNTEAFF.

The chain uses TRBV19 and TRBJ1-5; D is unclear. Per the germline V gene, CDR1 is LNHDA and CDR2 is SQIVND (reference sequence). This CDR3 region has 14 residues. V shed 6 bases and J shed 5 bases, with 14 bases lying between them. CDR3 DNA sequence: TGTGCCAGTAGCATAAATTCCCCGGATCAGCCCCAGCATTTT. Its protein is CASSINSPDQPQHF. The variable domain in full, with the rest retrieved from reference TRBV19 and TRBJ1-5, is DGGITQSPKYLFRKEGQNVTLSCEQNLNHDAMYWYRQDPGQGLRLIYYSQIVNDFQKGDIAEGYSVSREKKESFPLTVTSAQKNPTAFYLCASSINSPDQPQHFGDGTRLSIL.

CDR3 loop: CASSPEGEGLPSSYNEQFF. CDR3 DNA: TGTGCCAGCAGCCCGGAGGGGGAGGGACTTCCAAGCTCCTACAATGAGCAGTTCTTC. The rearrangement links TRBV9 to TRBJ2-1, with D maybe TRBD2 (7 bases). The CDR3 sequence is 19 residues long. Germline values: CDR1 SGDLS, CDR2 YYNGEE. The germline V and J ends were trimmed by 4 bases and 0 bases, with 23 bases remaining between them.

The chain employs TRBV27 and TRBJ1-5; TRBD1 aligns across 7 bases. J was trimmed by 4 bases and V by 4 bases; bases with no gene match: 7. The CDR3 sequence is 15 residues long. Germline CDR1 and CDR2: MNHEY and SMNVEV (reference sequence). CDR3 nucleotides: TGTGCCAGCAGTTCCCTCGGACAGGCTAATCAGCCCCAGCATTTT. It codes for CASSSLGQANQPQHF.

Points on this clone: Other DNA sequences in this specimen translate into the identical CDR3. This chain links TRBV9 with TRBJ2-1, with D unresolved. V dropped 0 bases and J dropped 0 bases, with 7 bases sitting between them. The CDR3 is made up of 15 amino acids. Germline lookup yields CDR1 SGDLS and CDR2 YYNGEE. The CDR3 DNA is TGTGCCAGCAGCGTAGAAGGGAACTCCTACAATGAGCAGTTCTTC. This translates into CASSVEGNSYNEQFF.

This clone has only one observation. The CDR3 loop reads CASSLAAVGDEQFF. The CDR3 nucleotides are TGCGCCAGCAGCTTGGCCGCCGTAGGGGACGAGCAGTTCTTC. This chain uses TRBV5-1 with TRBJ2-1; D is tentatively TRBD1 or TRBD2 (5 bases each). Trimming removed 0 bases at V and 10 bases at J, with 14 bases between. The CDR3 runs to 14 residues. Germline CDR1 SGHRS, CDR2 YFSETQ.

The CDR3 loop reads CASTLPGAPGAFF. CDR3 coding DNA: TGTGCCAGCACTCTGCCTGGAGCTCCAGGGGCTTTCTTT. The chain recombines TRBV28 with TRBJ1-1, with D possibly TRBD1 on 5 matching bases. Trimming stripped 7 bases from V and 11 bases from J, with 20 bases between. The germline V gene has CDR1 MDHEN and CDR2 SYDVKM. This CDR3 has 13 residues.

The V and J genes are TRBV6-5 and TRBJ2-5; D ambiguous. V was clipped by 1 base and J by 1 base, with 7 bases between them. CDR1 is MNHEY and CDR2 is SVGAGI in the germline V gene. CDR3 length equals 14 residues. The DNA of the CDR3 is TGTGCCAGCAGTTACTATGGCCCCCAAGAGACCCAGTACTTC. It codes for CASSYYGPQETQYF.

The chain joins TRBV28 to TRBJ1-2, with D unresolved. V was pared by 4 bases and J by 0 bases, with 12 bases between. The CDR3 has 15 residues. Germline CDR1 MDHEN, CDR2 SYDVKM. CDR3 sequence: CASSSDLAPNYGYTF. CDR3 sequence (DNA): TGTGCCAGCAGTTCCGACCTGGCCCCTAACTATGGCTACACCTTC.

The gene calls are TRBV28 and TRBJ1-2; 7 bases map to TRBD1. Trimming took 1 base from V and 8 from J; bases not matched to a gene: 7. CDR3 size: 14 residues. Looked up from germline, CDR1 is MDHEN and CDR2 is SYDVKM. The CDR3 reads CASSLFRGGSGYTF. The CDR3 bases are TGTGCCAGCAGTTTATTCAGGGGGGGCAGCGGCTACACCTTC.

The rearrangement joins TRBV2 to TRBJ2-7; 7 bases match TRBD1. The CDR3 extends over 13 amino acids. The J segment lost 5 bases and the V segment lost 6 bases, leaving 7 bases of the junction unmatched. Per germline, CDR1 SNHLY and CDR2 FYNNEI. CDR3 sequence reads: CASRPGDSNEQYF. CDR3 nucleotide sequence: TGTGCCAGCAGGCCCGGGGACAGTAACGAGCAGTACTTC.

The J gene is TRBJ2-7, the V gene TRBV2; D not certain. The germline V and J ends were trimmed by 3 bases and 5 bases, with 8 bases remaining between them. CDR3 size: 12 residues. Germline CDR1 and CDR2: SNHLY and FYNNEI. For the CDR3, the DNA is TGTGCCAGCAGTGAGCATGGGGACGAGCAGTACTTC. Protein: CASSEHGDEQYF.

This chain uses TRBV5-6 with TRBJ1-2; D not resolved. V was cut by 1 base and J by 8 bases, with 9 bases left in between. This CDR3 contains 12 residues. Germline CDR1 and CDR2: SGHDT and YYEEEE. CDR3 in amino acids: CASSLKLTGYTF. The CDR3 region has the DNA TGTGCCAGCAGCTTGAAGTTAACAGGCTACACCTTC. The entire variable domain, with the rest obtained from reference TRBV5-6 and TRBJ1-2, is as follows: DAGVTQSPTHLIKTRGQQVTLRCSPKSGHDTVSWYQQALGQGPQFIFQYYEEEERQRGNFPDRFSGHQFPNYSSELNVNALLLGDSALYLCASSLKLTGYTFGSGTRLTVV.

This chain uses TRBV27 with TRBJ2-7, with D possibly being TRBD2 (7 bases). The V end was cut by 2 bases, the J end by 2 bases, with 16 bases between. The CDR3 is made up of 16 amino acids. The germline V gene has CDR1 MNHEY and CDR2 SMNVEV (reference sequence). The CDR3 here is CASSLRWGEGAYEQYF. The CDR3 nucleotides are TGTGCCAGCAGTTTAAGGTGGGGGGAGGGGGCCTACGAGCAGTACTTC.

The chain joins TRBV19 to TRBJ1-2; D is unresolved. Germline lookup yields CDR1 LNHDA and CDR2 SQIVND (reference sequence). Trimming left V 2 bases short and J 2 bases short, with 12 bases between. This CDR3 comprises 15 residues. CDR3 residues: CASSILGPGNYGYTF. Here the CDR3 DNA reads TGTGCCAGTAGTATACTAGGCCCGGGGAACTATGGCTACACCTTC.

CDR3 DNA: TGTGCCAGCAGACTCGGACAGCTCTATGGCTACACCTTC. Translated: CASRLGQLYGYTF. The gene calls are TRBV6-6 and TRBJ1-2; D may be TRBD1 (6 bases). The CDR3 runs 13 residues. Germline assignment: CDR1 MNHNY and CDR2 SVGAGI (reference sequence). V dropped 6 bases and J dropped 4 bases, with 12 bases sitting between them.